This T cell receptor (beta chain) was sequenced in a study of beta chain features in type 1 diabetes. The wider study: Healthy donors and patients had similar age, gender and cell yields.

The study reverse transcribed the entire isolated RNA, so it sequenced expressed TCRB transcripts. The table came from immunoSEQ multiplex PCR; TCRdb's copy has only in-frame clones and leaves some out. The profile shows roughly 250,000 clones, around 10% of them singletons. CDR3 length equals 19 residues. The ends lost 0 bases at V and 5 bases at J; junction bases unmatched: 18. Germline V CDR1 and CDR2: SGHRS, YFSETQ. The chain joins TRBV5-1 to TRBJ2-5, with TRBD2 identical over 8 bases. The source of this sequence is a young woman in good health. The specimen was naive CD4+ T cells from blood. The CDR3 here is CASSLATSQRGLVRETQYF. CDR3 nucleotides: TGCGCCAGCAGCTTGGCTACCTCCCAGCGGGGGTTAGTACGGGAGACCCAGTACTTC.